Listed below are T cell receptor beta chains from one sample, sequenced in a study of cytomegalovirus exposure and HLA in healthy donors. The protocol was immunoSEQ multiplex PCR, while the TCRdb copy is restricted to in-frame clones and leaves out a portion. The sample carries 150,000 to 200,000 clones, 60% to 80% recorded once. Sequenced sample: PBMCs. These TCRs come from a woman aged 50 to 60 in good health and CMV-seropositive. Each CDR3 is given with its conserved first and last residue. The D gene is left open where the match is weak. The size field is filled for only some rows; it gives once, few, many or a size class.

clone_size | j_call | v_call | d_call | cdr3_nt | cdr3_aa
once | TRBJ1-3 | TRBV4-1 | TRBD1 | TGCGCCAGCAGCCAAGATCGAGGGGACAGCTCTGGAAACACCATATATTTT | CASSQDRGDSSGNTIYF
. | TRBJ2-7 | TRBV5-1 | . | TGCGCCAGCAGCTTTTCAGGGGGGTCCTACGAGCAGTACTTC | CASSFSGGSYEQYF
. | TRBJ2-5 | TRBV30 | TRBD1 | TGTGCCTGGAGGTCCAATTTAGGGGGCCCAGGGACCCAGTACTTC | CAWRSNLGGPGTQYF
. | TRBJ1-2 | TRBV11-2 | TRBD1 | TGTGCCAGCAGGCCAATCCGGGACAGGAACCTCTATGGCTACACCTTC | CASRPIRDRNLYGYTF
. | TRBJ2-5 | TRBV25-1 | . | TGTGCCAGCAGTGACTCGATGTTAACTAGAGAGACCCAGTACTTC | CASSDSMLTRETQYF
once | TRBJ2-5 | TRBV27 | TRBD1 | TGTGCCAGCAGTTTACAGGGGGCGGGGGAGACCCAGTACTTC | CASSLQGAGETQYF
. | TRBJ2-5 | TRBV5-1 | TRBD2 | TGCGCCAGCAGCTTACTAGCGGGGGACCTCCAAGAGACCCAGTACTTC | CASSLLAGDLQETQYF
. | TRBJ1-6 | TRBV19 | . | TGTGCCAGTAGTATTTCTGGACAGCTTGGTTCACCCCTCCACTTT | CASSISGQLGSPLHF
. | TRBJ2-5 | TRBV18 | TRBD2 | TGTGCCAGCTCAAGCGAAAGCGGGGCACAAGAGACCCAGTACTTC | CASSSESGAQETQYF
. | TRBJ2-5 | TRBV4-2 | TRBD2 | TGTGCCAGCAGCCAAGATATGGCGGGGGGCGGATGGGAGACCCAGTACTTC | CASSQDMAGGGWETQYF
. | TRBJ1-6 | TRBV2 | TRBD1 | TGTGCCAGCAGCTTGGACAGGGCTAATTCACCCCTCCACTTT | CASSLDRANSPLHF
. | TRBJ2-1 | TRBV9 | . | TGTGCCAGCAGCGGAGGGCCGGGACTCCGAGAGCAGTTCTTC | CASSGGPGLREQFF
. | TRBJ2-7 | TRBV6-1 | . | TGTGCCAGCGGTCGAGGGCGGCAGTACTTC | CASGRGRQYF
. | TRBJ1-4 | TRBV11-2 | . | TGTGCCAGCAGCTTAATGAGCAGGTCGGGGTTTAATGAAAAACTGTTTTTT | CASSLMSRSGFNEKLFF
few | TRBJ1-5 | TRBV19 | . | TGTGCCAGTGGGCCAGGCAAACTCTCTTACCAGCCCCAGCATTTT | CASGPGKLSYQPQHF
. | TRBJ1-5 | TRBV6-1 | . | TGTGCCAGCAGTGGCCGCGGGGGACGCAATCAGCCCCAGCATTTT | CASSGRGGRNQPQHF